One and the same sample provided the 15 T cell receptor beta chains below, sequenced in a study of T-cell memory formation after mild COVID-19. TCRdb recomputed calls from the 5' RACE reads with MiXCR, one row per CDR3 protein. The sample lists some 190,000 distinct CDR3 sequences, under 20% seen once, with roughly 2.1% in the top ten. The sample comprised PBMCs or a T cell subset sorted from them (not recorded which). These receptors came from an adult woman who had mild COVID-19 (a few samples of this study predate the infection). Cell type and time point are not known.

This clonotype was detected a few times. The chain joins TRBV7-9 to TRBJ2-7; 7 positions agree with TRBD1. The CDR3 extends over 13 amino acids. With V trimmed by 6 bases and J by 3 bases, 5 bases remained unmatched. From germline, CDR1 is SEHNR and CDR2 FQNEAQ (reference sequence). In DNA form, the CDR3 reads TGTGCCAGCAGAACCACAGGGGTCTACGAGCAGTACTTC. Translation gives CASRTTGVYEQYF.

The V call is TRBV7-8, the J call TRBJ2-7, with unresolved D. The CDR3 is 14 amino acids. Trimming pared 2 bases from V and 6 bases from J, leaving 14 bases between. CDR1 is SGHVS and CDR2 is FQNEAQ in the germline V gene. CDR3 sequence: CASSLLGSSGEQYF. The CDR3 bases are TGTGCCAGCAGCTTACTAGGATCTTCGGGCGAGCAGTACTTC.

For the CDR3, the DNA is TGTGCCAGCAGTGCTACAGGGGGCGCTTGGGAAAAACTGTTTTTT. Translated: CASSATGGAWEKLFF. The chain has TRBV12-3 or TRBV12-4 and TRBJ1-4, with 9 bases that match TRBD1. This CDR3 is 15 amino acids long. With 5 bases clipped from V and 8 bases from J, the junction kept 9 bases outside the gene matches.

The gene calls are TRBV5-1 and TRBJ1-2, with 10 bases identical to TRBD1. Per the germline V gene, CDR1 is SGHRS and CDR2 is YFSETQ. The CDR3 is 13 amino acids. Germline trimming cut 4 bases from V and 7 bases from J; bases unmatched to any gene: 4. The CDR3 sequence is CASSLRDRGGYTF. CDR3 nucleotide sequence: TGCGCCAGCAGCCTCCGGGACAGGGGTGGCTACACCTTC.

The chain is built from TRBV7-3 and TRBJ2-1; 7 bases agree with TRBD2. Trimming at V came to 2 bases and at J to 4 bases, leaving 8 bases not matched to a gene. CDR3 length equals 16 residues. CDR1 is SGHTA and CDR2 is FQGTGA in the germline V gene. In DNA form, the CDR3 reads TGTGCCAGCAGCTTAGCGTTTCGGGGAGGGTACAATGAGCAGTTCTTC. Amino acid sequence: CASSLAFRGGYNEQFF.

The genes are TRBV6-5 and TRBJ2-1, with D perhaps TRBD2 (6 bases). From germline, CDR1 is MNHEY and CDR2 SVGAGI. This CDR3 is 13 amino acids long. Between the trimmed V and J ends, which lost 6 bases and 6 bases, there was a span of 12 bases. CDR3 amino acids: CASRELGGNEQFF. The CDR3 bases are TGTGCCAGCAGAGAACTGGGGGGCAATGAGCAGTTCTTC.

The chain recombines TRBV5-1 with TRBJ2-1, with TRBD2 as a possible D gene (6 bases). This CDR3 has 18 residues. The V gene's germline CDR1 is SGHRS and CDR2 YFSETQ. Deletions cut 4 bases from V and 0 bases from J, with 20 bases between. The CDR3 nucleotides are TGCGCCAGCAGCCGAGTTCGCGGGACGACGAGCTCCTACAATGAGCAGTTCTTC. Translated: CASSRVRGTTSSYNEQFF.

This clonotype has more than one count but fewer than ten. This chain connects TRBV18 to TRBJ2-7, with D possibly matching TRBD1 (6 bases). This CDR3 contains 13 residues. V lost 3 bases to trimming and J lost 3 bases, with 9 bases between them. Germline V lookup: CDR1 KGHSH, CDR2 LQKENI. CDR3 residues: CASSPNRDYEQYF. The CDR3 DNA is TGTGCCAGCTCACCCAACAGGGACTACGAGCAGTACTTC.

This clonotype was seen only a few times. This chain connects TRBV12-3 or TRBV12-4 to TRBJ2-3, with TRBD2 identical over 12 bases. V trimming: 5 bases; J trimming: 1 base; junction bases outside the gene matches: 4. This CDR3 contains 16 residues. The CDR3 loop reads CASSPSSGRGTDTQYF. The CDR3 coding sequence is TGTGCCAGCAGTCCTTCTAGCGGGAGGGGCACAGATACGCAGTATTTT.

This clonotype has only a few counts. This chain uses TRBV5-1 with TRBJ2-5; 8 bases are shared with TRBD1. Trimming cost V 0 bases and J 5 bases; bases outside gene matches: 9. This CDR3 is built from 16 residues. The V gene's germline CDR1 is SGHRS and CDR2 YFSETQ. DNA for the CDR3: TGCGCCAGCAGCTTGGGATCCGGGACAGGCCTTGAGACCCAGTACTTC. Protein sequence: CASSLGSGTGLETQYF.

This clonotype occurred a few times. V is TRBV20-1 and J is TRBJ2-1, with 8 bases fitting TRBD2. The CDR3 has 14 amino acids. Trimming cost V 3 bases and J 4 bases; bases outside gene matches: 5. From germline, CDR1 is DFQATT and CDR2 SNEGSKA (reference sequence). CDR3 sequence reads: CSASRGLAYNEQFF. In DNA, the CDR3 is TGCAGTGCTAGCCGAGGACTAGCTTACAATGAGCAGTTCTTC.

The chain couples TRBV15 to TRBJ1-5, with 8 bases matching TRBD1. This CDR3 comprises 15 residues. Per the germline V gene, CDR1 is LNHNV and CDR2 is YYDKDF (reference sequence). V was pared by 5 bases and J by 7 bases, with 10 bases of the junction left unmatched. The DNA of the CDR3 is TGTGCCACCAGCCTGGCGAGGACAGGGATCCAGCCCCAGCATTTT. Its translation: CATSLARTGIQPQHF.

V gene TRBV6-5 combines with J gene TRBJ2-7; D might be TRBD2 (6 bases). Germline assignment: CDR1 MNHEY and CDR2 SVGAGI. V lost 2 bases to trimming and J lost 6 bases, with 11 bases between them. CDR3 length: 13 amino acids. The CDR3: CASSYAGIGEQYF. The CDR3 bases are TGTGCCAGCAGTTACGCGGGGATTGGCGAGCAGTACTTC.

Concerning this clonotype: One end of the junction varies from germline; a read error may be responsible. The V call is TRBV7-9, the J call TRBJ1-6; D is unresolved. In germline, CDR1 is SEHNR, CDR2 FQNEAQ (reference sequence). The CDR3 covers 17 residues. CDR3 amino acids: CASSSPRALRKDSSLHF. CDR3 nucleotide sequence: TGTGCCAGCAGCTCACCCCGGGCACTAAGGAAGGATTCATCCCTCCACTTT.

This sequence joins TRBV7-8 and TRBJ2-1; 7 positions match TRBD1. Germline V lookup: CDR1 SGHVS, CDR2 FQNEAQ. The CDR3 is 17 amino acids. Losses at the gene ends were 1 base for V and 2 bases for J; bases not matched to a gene: 8. CDR3 in DNA: TGTGCCAGCAGCTTAGGCCCGTGGCAGGGGGCCTACAATGAGCAGTTCTTC. This encodes CASSLGPWQGAYNEQFF.